The 25 T cell receptor beta chains reported below all come from one sample, sequenced in a study of regulatory T cells in long-lasting Graves disease. The time point denotes: newly diagnosed GD, antithyroid drugs for less than 3 months. Construction of the TCR library relied on RNA isolated from PBMCs. Combining iRepertoire HTBI primers with Arm-PCR of CDR3 regions, the authors built TCR beta libraries. TCRdb processed the multiplex PCR reads anew with MiXCR; each CDR3 protein has one entry. The table shows some 220,000 distinct CDR3 sequences, with 15% to 20% occurring only once. This sample was also put to use in a study of T cells in Graves' hyperthyroidism and ophthalmopathy.

Sequences were derived from peripheral blood mononuclear cells (PBMCs), sampled at new diagnosis, from a patient treated with antithyroid drugs. The receptors here all came from a woman under 40 with Graves disease.

This clonotype was observed many times. The gene calls are TRBV2 and TRBJ2-2; maybe TRBD2 (6 bases). V was trimmed by 1 base and J by 0 bases, leaving 12 bases between them. CDR1 and CDR2 (germline): SNHLY, FYNNEI. The CDR3 is 17 amino acids. The CDR3 protein is CASSEVIAATNTGELFF. The CDR3 DNA follows: TGTGCCAGCAGTGAAGTAATAGCGGCTACGAACACCGGGGAGCTGTTTTTT.

As regards this clonotype: The junction shows a germline mismatch at one end, possibly a read error. The chain couples TRBV28 to TRBJ2-7; D remains unclear. The length of the CDR3 is 12 residues. Germline V gene data show CDR1 as MDHEN and CDR2 as SYDVKM. The CDR3: CASRPRAYGQYF. The CDR3 DNA follows: TGTGCCAGCAGACCACGGGCGTACGGGCAGTACTTC.

This clonotype was observed at least ten times. The V and J genes are TRBV10-1 and TRBJ2-5; no clear D gene. From germline, CDR1 is WNHNN and CDR2 SYGVQD (reference sequence). The length of the CDR3 is 14 residues. V lost 0 bases to trimming and J lost 2 bases, with 7 bases between them. CDR3 sequence: CASSESPVQETQYF. Here the CDR3 DNA reads TGCGCCAGCAGTGAGTCTCCGGTTCAAGAGACCCAGTACTTC.

The sample holds many counts of this clonotype. The rearrangement joins TRBV7-9 to TRBJ1-2; a possible D gene is TRBD1 (5 bases). The CDR3 runs 14 residues. The germline CDR1 and CDR2 sequences are SEHNR and FQNEAQ (reference sequence). V lost 8 bases, J lost 5 bases, and 18 bases lay in between. CDR3: CASGGYGSAYGYTF. The CDR3 coding sequence is TGTGCCAGCGGGGGGTATGGGTCAGCATATGGCTACACCTTC.

This clonotype was seen more than once but under ten times. The genes are TRBV27 and TRBJ2-5; TRBD2 aligns across 13 bases. V dropped 2 bases and J dropped 0; count of bases not matched to a gene: 9. Germline V CDR1 and CDR2: MNHEY, SMNVEV (reference sequence). The CDR3 has 19 amino acids. The CDR3 spells CASSLTGTSGVPYQETQYF. CDR3 coding DNA: TGTGCCAGCAGTTTAACGGGGACTAGCGGGGTTCCGTACCAAGAGACCCAGTACTTC.

In its sample, this clonotype was seen a few times. The rearrangement joins TRBV19 to TRBJ1-5, with D perhaps TRBD1 (5 bases). The germline CDR1 and CDR2 sequences are LNHDA and SQIVND (reference sequence). V was cut by 7 bases and J by 6 bases, with 19 bases left in between. CDR3 length: 15 amino acids. CDR3 in DNA: TGTGCCAGTACCCGCCGGGCGGCAGGGCTTCAGCCCCAGCATTTT. Translating gives CASTRRAAGLQPQHF.

A few counts support this clonotype. The junction and the germline gene differ at one end; a read error may be behind it. The genes are TRBV7-7 and TRBJ2-3; no firm D call. This CDR3 has 13 amino acids. CDR1 SSHAT and CDR2 FNYEAQ come from the germline V gene (reference sequence). CDR3 DNA sequence: TGTGCTAGCAGCTTAAGGGTGACGGGTACGCAGTATTTT. The encoded protein is CASSLRVTGTQYF.

This clonotype was detected ten times or more. The chain is built from TRBV10-3 and TRBJ2-7; the match to TRBD1 covers 8 bases. The germline V gene encodes CDR1 ENHRY and CDR2 SYGVKD. CDR3 size: 15 residues. Trimming at V came to 6 bases and at J to 2 bases, leaving 9 bases not matched to a gene. In DNA form, the CDR3 reads TGTGCCATCAGCCGACAGGGGACCGAACCCTACGAGCAGTACTTC. Its protein product is CAISRQGTEPYEQYF.

This clonotype was seen many times. The V and J genes are TRBV19 and TRBJ1-1; TRBD1 might be the D (5 bases). The V gene's germline CDR1 is LNHDA and CDR2 SQIVND (reference sequence). V was clipped by 8 bases and J by 0 bases, with 10 bases between them. The CDR3 extends over 13 amino acids. Here the CDR3 reads CASGDSVNTEAFF. In DNA form, the CDR3 reads TGTGCCAGTGGAGACAGCGTGAACACTGAAGCTTTCTTT.

As concerns this clonotype: A far larger clone lies a single base away; this is likely a read error. The conserved final phenylalanine or tryptophan is absent from the CDR3, which likely points to a read error. The rearrangement joins TRBV5-1 to TRBJ2-7, with 7 bases matching TRBD2. The length of the CDR3 is 16 residues. Germline V gene sequence: CDR1 SGHRS, CDR2 YFSETQ. CDR3 residues: CASSVKSGVDRYEQYS. Here the CDR3 DNA reads TGTGCCAGCAGCGTAAAAAGCGGGGTAGACAGATACGAGCAGTACTCC.

V gene TRBV12-3 or TRBV12-4 combines with J gene TRBJ2-7, with 9 bases matching TRBD2. Near its end, the DNA agrees better with TRBJ2-3, so the J call may be wrong. This CDR3 contains 16 residues. The CDR3 here is CASSLTSGGSPDTQYF. CDR3 coding DNA: TGTGCCAGCAGTTTGACTAGCGGAGGGTCCCCAGATACGCAGTATTTT.

This clonotype was recorded many times. This rearrangement joins TRBV2 to TRBJ2-7; D is possibly TRBD1 (5 bases). There are 12 residues in the CDR3. V lost 6 bases to trimming and J lost 4 bases, with 10 bases between them. From germline, CDR1 is SNHLY and CDR2 FYNNEI. In DNA, the CDR3 is TGTGCCAGCAGACCAGACAGTTACGAGCAGTACTTC. Encoded protein: CASRPDSYEQYF.

This clonotype was recorded at least ten times. The chain links TRBV28 to TRBJ2-3; possibly TRBD2 for D (6 bases). From germline, CDR1 is MDHEN and CDR2 SYDVKM. The CDR3 contains 15 residues. Trimming pared 9 bases from V and 2 bases from J, leaving 18 bases between. CDR3 bases: TGTGCCAGTCTTCACCCGGCGGGGCACACAGATACGCAGTATTTT. Its protein is CASLHPAGHTDTQYF.

This clonotype was detected many times. The genes are TRBV5-6 and TRBJ2-3; 12 bases are a match to TRBD2. The germline CDR1 and CDR2 sequences are SGHDT and YYEEEE. The trim removed 1 base at V and 4 bases at J, leaving 7 bases unmatched. CDR3 length equals 17 residues. CDR3 bases: TGTGCCAGCAGCTTGTCTAGCGGGGGGGATGCGGCAGATACGCAGTATTTT. Translated, it gives CASSLSSGGDAADTQYF.

This clonotype was seen at least ten times. V gene TRBV28 combines with J gene TRBJ1-2, with D uncertain. Germline V gives CDR1 MDHEN, CDR2 SYDVKM. V was pared by 7 bases and J by 1 base, with 13 bases between. This CDR3 is 14 amino acids long. The DNA of the CDR3 is TGTGCCAGCACCTTAACGGACGGTAACTATGGCTACACCTTC. Its protein is CASTLTDGNYGYTF.

This clonotype was counted ten times or more. Here the CDR3 DNA reads TGTGCCAGCCATGAATTTACCAGGGCACTTTACTATGGCTACACCTTC. This encodes CASHEFTRALYYGYTF. The genes are TRBV28 and TRBJ1-2, with D maybe TRBD1 (5 bases). The CDR3 sequence is 16 residues long. Germline lookup yields CDR1 MDHEN and CDR2 SYDVKM. V was trimmed by 8 bases and J by 3 bases, leaving 22 bases between them.

This clonotype was detected ten times or more. The chain joins TRBV29-1 to TRBJ1-5; D is ambiguous. The germline V and J ends were trimmed by 4 bases and 4 bases, with 11 bases remaining between them. The CDR3 consists of 13 residues. Germline CDR1 reads SQVTM; CDR2 reads ANQGSEA. CDR3: CSVGAGGNQPQHF. DNA for the CDR3: TGCAGCGTTGGGGCAGGAGGGAATCAGCCCCAGCATTTT.

This clonotype has ten or more counts. The genes are TRBV3-1 and TRBJ2-3, with TRBD2 matching over 10 bases. V shed 3 bases, J shed 4 bases, and the junction held 7 bases outside the gene matches. The CDR3 has 16 amino acids. CDR1 is LGHDT and CDR2 is YNNKEL in the germline V gene (reference sequence). The CDR3 DNA is TGTGCCAGCAGCCACTTAGCGGGGGGAGGTTCAGATACGCAGTATTTT. It specifies CASSHLAGGGSDTQYF.

The CDR3 here is CASSTTGTSGSSYNEQFF. The CDR3 bases are TGTGCCAGCAGTACTACCGGGACTAGCGGGAGCTCCTACAATGAGCAGTTCTTC. The chain uses TRBV6-1 and TRBJ2-1; 14 bases fit TRBD2. CDR3 length: 18 residues. The V gene end was trimmed by 5 bases and the J gene end by 0 bases; junction bases not matched to a gene: 6. Germline CDR1 reads MNHNS; CDR2 reads SASEGT.

This clonotype was detected many times. This chain connects TRBV25-1 to TRBJ2-1; 7 bases are shared with TRBD2. CDR3 length equals 12 residues. Trimming at V came to 4 bases and at J to 9 bases, leaving 3 bases not matched to a gene. The germline CDR1 and CDR2 sequences are MGHDK and SYGVNS. CDR3 DNA: TGTGCCAGCAGTGTACTAGCGAGTGAGCAGTTCTTC. This sequence encodes CASSVLASEQFF. The whole variable domain, remainder taken from reference TRBV25-1 and TRBJ2-1, is EADIYQTPRYLVIGTGKKITLECSQTMGHDKMYWYQQDPGMELHLIHYSYGVNSTEKGDLSSESTVSRIRTEHFPLTLESARPSHTSQYLCASSVLASEQFFGPGTRLTVL.

This clonotype was found many times. The CDR3 loop is CASRSGTGFEKLFF. The CDR3 DNA sequence: TGTGCCAGCAGATCCGGGACAGGGTTTGAAAAACTGTTTTTT. This sequence joins TRBV6-1 and TRBJ1-4; 9 bases map to TRBD1. The junction had 6 bases not matched to a gene; V was cut back by 6 bases and J by 7 bases. Germline V CDR1 and CDR2: MNHNS, SASEGT. The CDR3 consists of 14 residues.

This chain joins TRBV9 and TRBJ2-1, with 8 bases identical to TRBD1. CDR3 length equals 17 residues. The junction had 11 bases not matched to a gene; V was cut back by 0 bases and J by 6 bases. Germline CDR1 and CDR2: SGDLS and YYNGEE. CDR3 nucleotide sequence: TGTGCCAGCAGCGTAGCAACAGGGGGACCTTACGGCAATGAGCAGTTCTTC. Translation: CASSVATGGPYGNEQFF.

This clonotype was picked up many times. This sequence joins TRBV6-1 and TRBJ1-4; D is unresolved. Trimming cost V 1 base and J 7 bases, with 19 bases left between them. The CDR3 is 17 amino acids. Looked up from germline, CDR1 is MNHNS and CDR2 is SASEGT. DNA of the CDR3: TGTGCCAGCAGTGAAGAGCCCTTCTTCGGGTCGGCTGAAAAACTGTTTTTT. It encodes CASSEEPFFGSAEKLFF.

This clonotype has only a few counts. This chain joins TRBV20-1 and TRBJ2-1; D gene unclear. Germline V gene data show CDR1 as DFQATT and CDR2 as SNEGSKA (reference sequence). This CDR3 spans 13 amino acids. CDR3 DNA: TGCAGCCCCTCCAGCCTCATTTCTAATGAGCAGTTCTTC. Protein: CSPSSLISNEQFF.

The chain uses TRBV11-2 and TRBJ2-7, with TRBD2 identical over 9 bases. Germline V gives CDR1 SGHAT, CDR2 FQNNGV. The junction had 6 bases not matched to a gene; V was cut back by 4 bases and J by 2 bases. This CDR3 is 15 amino acids long. This CDR3 reads CASSSLAGATYEQYF. The CDR3 DNA follows: TGTGCCAGCAGCTCCTTAGCGGGAGCCACCTACGAGCAGTACTTC.